The rows below give T cell receptor beta chains drawn from one sample of a study of human T cells and chemical hapten exposure. From the RACE reads, TCRdb called clonotypes with MiXCR, one entry per CDR3 protein. The data show around 82,000 distinct CDR3 sequences, less than 8.5% seen once. Material: whole blood, obtained in connection with sensitization to the hapten diphenylcyclopropenone (DPC). These receptors all stem from a woman aged 30 to 39 with alopecia areata. Some clones in this sample may be carry-over from other donors' samples. Both conserved end residues are part of each CDR3. Each record gives: CDR3 length, V gene, J gene, D gene, clone size, CDR3 protein, CDR3 DNA. A D gene is named only where the DNA matches it firmly. Size tells how often a clone was seen (once, few, many) or the class of an expanded clone, and some rows leave it out.

CDR3 length: 15
V gene: TRBV18
J gene: TRBJ2-3
D gene: TRBD2
clone size: many
CDR3 protein: CASSPPSGVSDTQYF
CDR3 DNA: TGTGCCAGCTCACCACCTAGCGGGGTGTCGGATACGCAGTATTTT

CDR3 length: 16
V gene: TRBV4-1
J gene: TRBJ1-3
D gene: TRBD1
clone size: .
CDR3 protein: CASSQPGQGSGNTIYF
CDR3 DNA: TGCGCCAGCAGCCAACCGGGACAGGGCTCTGGAAACACCATATATTTT

CDR3 length: 14
V gene: TRBV18
J gene: TRBJ1-1
D gene: .
clone size: .
CDR3 protein: CASSPSDPLTEAFF
CDR3 DNA: TGTGCCAGCTCACCTTCCGATCCTCTGACTGAAGCTTTCTTT

CDR3 length: 13
V gene: TRBV5-1
J gene: TRBJ1-6
D gene: .
clone size: few
CDR3 protein: CASSLYGNSPLHF
CDR3 DNA: TGCGCCAGCAGCCTCTACGGGAATTCACCCCTCCACTTT

CDR3 length: 13
V gene: TRBV16
J gene: TRBJ1-6
D gene: .
clone size: many
CDR3 protein: CASSQGSPSPLHF
CDR3 DNA: TGTGCCAGCAGCCAAGGGTCGCCTTCACCCCTCCACTTT

CDR3 length: 14
V gene: TRBV27
J gene: TRBJ1-2
D gene: TRBD1
clone size: many
CDR3 protein: CASSLRQGYYGYTF
CDR3 DNA: TGTGCCAGCAGTTTGAGACAGGGGTACTATGGCTACACCTTC

CDR3 length: 15
V gene: TRBV20-1
J gene: TRBJ1-2
D gene: TRBD1
clone size: .
CDR3 protein: CSARVQGDVRYGYTF
CDR3 DNA: TGCAGTGCTAGAGTACAGGGGGACGTACGTTATGGCTACACCTTC

CDR3 length: 15
V gene: TRBV12-3/TRBV12-4
J gene: TRBJ2-1
D gene: TRBD1
clone size: many
CDR3 protein: CASSLRDRSYNEQFF
CDR3 DNA: TGTGCCAGCAGCCTCCGGGACAGATCCTACAATGAGCAGTTCTTC

CDR3 length: 18
V gene: TRBV15
J gene: TRBJ1-1
D gene: TRBD1
clone size: many
CDR3 protein: CATSSEYKTGTLNTEAFF
CDR3 DNA: TGTGCCACCAGCAGCGAGTATAAGACAGGGACCTTGAACACTGAAGCTTTCTTT

CDR3 length: 16
V gene: TRBV6-2/TRBV6-3
J gene: TRBJ2-7
D gene: TRBD2
clone size: many
CDR3 protein: CASSYGTSGRSYEQYF
CDR3 DNA: TGTGCCAGCAGTTACGGGACTAGCGGGCGTTCCTACGAGCAGTACTTC

CDR3 length: 14
V gene: TRBV12-3/TRBV12-4
J gene: TRBJ1-1
D gene: .
clone size: few
CDR3 protein: CASSPGQFSTEAFF
CDR3 DNA: TGTGCCAGCAGTCCCGGACAGTTCTCCACTGAAGCTTTCTTT

CDR3 length: 11
V gene: TRBV29-1
J gene: TRBJ2-7
D gene: .
clone size: many
CDR3 protein: CSVAVSYEQYF
CDR3 DNA: TGCAGCGTGGCGGTCTCCTACGAGCAGTACTTC

CDR3 length: 13
V gene: TRBV3-1
J gene: TRBJ1-1
D gene: .
clone size: .
CDR3 protein: CASCRLGNTEAFF
CDR3 DNA: TGTGCCAGCTGTAGACTGGGGAACACTGAAGCTTTCTTT

CDR3 length: 14
V gene: TRBV12-3/TRBV12-4
J gene: TRBJ1-3
D gene: .
clone size: few
CDR3 protein: CASSNTGTGNTIYF
CDR3 DNA: TGTGCCAGCAGCAATACAGGGACTGGAAACACCATATATTTT

CDR3 length: 16
V gene: TRBV14
J gene: TRBJ1-3
D gene: .
clone size: many
CDR3 protein: CASSRRGDGLGNTIYF
CDR3 DNA: TGTGCCAGCAGCCGCCGGGGGGATGGACTTGGAAACACCATATATTTT

CDR3 length: 13
V gene: TRBV29-1
J gene: TRBJ2-5
D gene: .
clone size: many
CDR3 protein: CSVRRDSQETQYF
CDR3 DNA: TGCAGCGTTCGACGAGACAGTCAAGAGACCCAGTACTTC

CDR3 length: 14
V gene: TRBV27
J gene: TRBJ1-6
D gene: .
clone size: many
CDR3 protein: CASSLETFNSPLHF
CDR3 DNA: TGTGCCAGCAGTTTAGAGACCTTTAATTCACCCCTCCACTTT

CDR3 length: 15
V gene: TRBV11-2
J gene: TRBJ2-6
D gene: .
clone size: .
CDR3 protein: CASIPLGSGANVLTF
CDR3 DNA: TGTGCCAGCATCCCCCTGGGCTCTGGGGCCAACGTCCTGACTTTC

CDR3 length: 13
V gene: TRBV2
J gene: TRBJ1-1
D gene: .
clone size: many
CDR3 protein: CASSAWGNTEAFF
CDR3 DNA: TGTGCCAGCAGTGCGTGGGGGAACACTGAAGCTTTCTTT

CDR3 length: 13
V gene: TRBV24-1
J gene: TRBJ2-5
D gene: TRBD1
clone size: many
CDR3 protein: CATSDYRGETQYF
CDR3 DNA: TGTGCCACCAGTGATTACAGGGGCGAGACCCAGTACTTC

CDR3 length: 15
V gene: TRBV20-1
J gene: TRBJ2-1
D gene: .
clone size: many
CDR3 protein: CSGRGAARSYNEQFF
CDR3 DNA: TGCAGTGGAAGGGGAGCGGCGAGGTCCTACAATGAGCAGTTCTTC

CDR3 length: 12
V gene: TRBV29-1
J gene: TRBJ2-7
D gene: .
clone size: few
CDR3 protein: CSVAQVGDEQYF
CDR3 DNA: TGCAGCGTCGCCCAGGTAGGGGACGAGCAGTACTTC

CDR3 length: 16
V gene: TRBV18
J gene: TRBJ1-1
D gene: .
clone size: many
CDR3 protein: CASSQGQSIGGTEAFF
CDR3 DNA: TGTGCCAGCTCCCAGGGGCAGAGTATCGGGGGCACTGAAGCTTTCTTT

CDR3 length: 14
V gene: TRBV5-1
J gene: TRBJ1-2
D gene: .
clone size: .
CDR3 protein: CASSLSRVDYGYTF
CDR3 DNA: TGCGCCAGCAGCTTGAGCAGAGTAGATTATGGCTACACCTTC

CDR3 length: 13
V gene: TRBV30
J gene: TRBJ1-2
D gene: TRBD1
clone size: .
CDR3 protein: CAWSYYRGIGYTF
CDR3 DNA: TGTGCCTGGAGTTACTACAGGGGGATAGGCTACACCTTC

CDR3 length: 13
V gene: TRBV20-1
J gene: TRBJ1-2
D gene: TRBD1
clone size: many
CDR3 protein: CSARDRGMEGYTF
CDR3 DNA: TGCAGTGCTAGGGACAGGGGAATGGAAGGCTACACCTTC

CDR3 length: 13
V gene: TRBV20-1
J gene: TRBJ1-4
D gene: TRBD1
clone size: .
CDR3 protein: CSASGTGSEKLFF
CDR3 DNA: TGCAGTGCCTCCGGGACAGGTAGCGAAAAACTGTTTTTT

CDR3 length: 13
V gene: TRBV7-6
J gene: TRBJ2-5
D gene: .
clone size: many
CDR3 protein: CASSPNGKETQYF
CDR3 DNA: TGTGCCAGCAGCCCAAATGGCAAAGAGACCCAGTACTTC

CDR3 length: 15
V gene: TRBV2
J gene: TRBJ2-1
D gene: .
clone size: many
CDR3 protein: CASMYSGQRNNEQFF
CDR3 DNA: TGTGCCAGCATGTATTCCGGACAGAGAAACAATGAGCAGTTCTTC

CDR3 length: 15
V gene: TRBV4-2
J gene: TRBJ1-1
D gene: .
clone size: many
CDR3 protein: CASSQDTERQAITFF
CDR3 DNA: TGTGCCAGCAGCCAAGATACGGAGAGGCAGGCGATTACTTTCTTT

CDR3 length: 14
V gene: TRBV5-1
J gene: TRBJ1-4
D gene: TRBD1
clone size: many
CDR3 protein: CASSSTGTGEKLFF
CDR3 DNA: TGCGCCAGCAGCTCAACCGGGACAGGTGAAAAACTGTTTTTT

CDR3 length: 14
V gene: TRBV5-1
J gene: TRBJ2-2
D gene: .
clone size: .
CDR3 protein: CASSFIRNTGELFF
CDR3 DNA: TGCGCCAGCAGCTTTATCAGGAACACCGGGGAGCTGTTTTTT

CDR3 length: 14
V gene: TRBV7-9
J gene: TRBJ1-4
D gene: .
clone size: many
CDR3 protein: CASSLMVIEEKLFF
CDR3 DNA: TGTGCCAGCAGCTTAATGGTGATAGAGGAAAAACTGTTTTTT

CDR3 length: 14
V gene: TRBV11-3
J gene: TRBJ2-3
D gene: .
clone size: .
CDR3 protein: CASSPIAAADTQYF
CDR3 DNA: TGTGCCAGCAGCCCTATAGCGGCAGCAGATACGCAGTATTTT

CDR3 length: 16
V gene: TRBV14
J gene: TRBJ2-1
D gene: TRBD2
clone size: many
CDR3 protein: CASSFRTSGLFNEQFF
CDR3 DNA: TGTGCCAGCAGCTTTCGGACTAGCGGTTTGTTTAATGAGCAGTTCTTC

CDR3 length: 15
V gene: TRBV7-6
J gene: TRBJ1-2
D gene: .
clone size: many
CDR3 protein: CASSLGIQGLDGYTF
CDR3 DNA: TGTGCCAGCAGCCTCGGTATACAGGGATTGGATGGCTACACCTTC

CDR3 length: 14
V gene: TRBV7-3
J gene: TRBJ2-3
D gene: .
clone size: many
CDR3 protein: CASSYGLGRDTQYF
CDR3 DNA: TGTGCCAGCAGCTACGGACTGGGGCGGGATACGCAGTATTTT

CDR3 length: 17
V gene: TRBV7-2
J gene: TRBJ1-6
D gene: .
clone size: few
CDR3 protein: CASSLGEGMTWGSPLHF
CDR3 DNA: TGTGCCAGCAGCTTAGGGGAGGGTATGACTTGGGGTTCACCCCTCCACTTT

CDR3 length: 14
V gene: TRBV5-1
J gene: TRBJ2-5
D gene: .
clone size: many
CDR3 protein: CASSLTPTEETQYF
CDR3 DNA: TGCGCCAGCAGCTTAACCCCGACCGAAGAGACCCAGTACTTC

CDR3 length: 14
V gene: TRBV24-1
J gene: TRBJ2-2
D gene: .
clone size: many
CDR3 protein: CATSDPTVPGELFF
CDR3 DNA: TGTGCCACCAGTGACCCTACAGTCCCCGGGGAGCTGTTTTTT

CDR3 length: 13
V gene: TRBV5-1
J gene: TRBJ2-1
D gene: .
clone size: few
CDR3 protein: CASSLIPGDEQFF
CDR3 DNA: TGCGCCAGCAGCTTGATCCCGGGGGATGAGCAGTTCTTC

CDR3 length: 15
V gene: TRBV19
J gene: TRBJ1-2
D gene: .
clone size: few
CDR3 protein: CASSIDDRPNYGYTF
CDR3 DNA: TGTGCCAGTAGTATAGACGACAGACCTAACTATGGCTACACCTTC

CDR3 length: 16
V gene: TRBV6-5
J gene: TRBJ2-7
D gene: .
clone size: few
CDR3 protein: CASSYSGGAEIYEQYF
CDR3 DNA: TGTGCCAGCAGTTATAGTGGAGGGGCCGAAATCTACGAGCAGTACTTC

CDR3 length: 15
V gene: TRBV6-5
J gene: TRBJ2-7
D gene: .
clone size: many
CDR3 protein: CASSQFHGLDSEQYF
CDR3 DNA: TGTGCCAGCAGCCAGTTTCATGGGTTGGATTCCGAGCAGTACTTC

CDR3 length: 16
V gene: TRBV20-1
J gene: TRBJ2-4
D gene: TRBD1
clone size: many
CDR3 protein: CSAGQGSVGAKNIQYF
CDR3 DNA: TGCAGTGCGGGACAGGGTTCTGTCGGGGCCAAAAACATTCAGTACTTC

CDR3 length: 15
V gene: TRBV5-5
J gene: TRBJ2-1
D gene: TRBD1
clone size: few
CDR3 protein: CASSAGQGSYNEQFF
CDR3 DNA: TGTGCCAGCAGTGCGGGACAGGGGAGCTACAATGAGCAGTTCTTC

CDR3 length: 16
V gene: TRBV21-1
J gene: TRBJ2-1
D gene: .
clone size: .
CDR3 protein: CASSKDAFFPNNEQFF
CDR3 DNA: TGTGCCAGCAGCAAAGATGCCTTCTTCCCCAACAATGAGCAGTTCTTC

CDR3 length: 14
V gene: TRBV29-1
J gene: TRBJ2-5
D gene: .
clone size: many
CDR3 protein: CSALPDRIQETQYF
CDR3 DNA: TGCAGCGCCCTACCGGACCGGATCCAAGAGACCCAGTACTTC